The 25 T cell receptor beta chains below come from one sample, sequenced in a study of control samples from healthy donors and cancer patients. Here immunoSEQ multiplex PCR was the method, and the copy in TCRdb shows in-frame clones only, minus some. Of 75,000 to 100,000 clones in the sample, over 85% were seen once. Sequencing input: blood. These receptor sequences come from a human donor in good health. The donor label of this sample is uncertain.

The V call is TRBV19, the J call TRBJ1-4; D is unresolved. Per germline, CDR1 LNHDA and CDR2 SQIVND (reference sequence). The CDR3 loop spans 14 amino acids. The V end lost 3 bases, the J end lost 5 bases, and 10 bases lay between the germline ends. CDR3 nucleotide sequence: TGTGCCAGTAGTATCTCATACGGGAATGAAAAACTGTTTTTT. This gives the protein CASSISYGNEKLFF.

The chain uses TRBV7-3 and TRBJ2-1; D possibly corresponds to TRBD1 (6 bases). Per germline, CDR1 SGHTA and CDR2 FQGTGA. V dropped 8 bases and J dropped 2 bases, with 10 bases sitting between them. CDR3 size: 13 residues. CDR3 region: CASATGPYNEQFF. In DNA, the CDR3 is TGTGCCAGCGCGACAGGCCCCTACAATGAGCAGTTCTTC.

This rearrangement joins TRBV6-2 or TRBV6-3 to TRBJ2-1; 7 nucleotides match TRBD1. The germline CDR1 and CDR2 sequences are MNHEY and SVGEGT. The length of the CDR3 is 16 residues. V lost 0 bases to trimming and J lost 5 bases; unmatched junction nucleotides: 7. This CDR3 reads CASSYSKGAPDNEQFF. The CDR3 DNA is TGTGCCAGCAGTTACTCGAAGGGGGCCCCTGACAATGAGCAGTTCTTC.

The V call is TRBV6-2 or TRBV6-3, the J call TRBJ1-1; TRBD1 might be the D (5 bases). The germline V gene encodes CDR1 MNHEY and CDR2 SVGEGT. CDR3 length: 14 residues. V was shortened by 2 bases and J by 5 bases, with 12 bases between the two germline ends. The CDR3 coding sequence is TGTGCCAGCAGTTACGCAGGGACTGGGACTGAAGCTTTCTTT. It translates to CASSYAGTGTEAFF.

V and J are TRBV10-3 and TRBJ2-6; the D is unclear. The CDR3 has 16 amino acids. The germline V gene has CDR1 ENHRY and CDR2 SYGVKD. V was trimmed by 4 bases and J by 2 bases, leaving 12 bases between them. CDR3 sequence (DNA): TGTGCCATCAGTGGCCTCTGGAGCCCTGGGGCCAACGTCCTGACTTTC. It yields the protein CAISGLWSPGANVLTF.

The genes are TRBV30 and TRBJ1-5, with 7 bases that match TRBD1. Germline V gene sequence: CDR1 GTSNPN, CDR2 SVGIG (reference sequence). The trim removed 0 bases at V and 4 bases at J, leaving 0 bases unmatched. This CDR3 is 13 amino acids long. The CDR3 DNA sequence: TGTGCCTGGAGTGTACAGGGGAATCAGCCCCAGCATTTT. It yields the protein CAWSVQGNQPQHF.

The J gene is TRBJ2-7, the V gene TRBV11-3; 14 bases agree with TRBD2. Germline V gene sequence: CDR1 SGHNT, CDR2 YENEEA. J was trimmed by 5 bases and V by 4 bases; bases with no gene match: 7. The length of the CDR3 is 16 residues. The CDR3 loop is CASSSEGTSGGHEQYF. The CDR3, as DNA: TGTGCCAGCAGCTCCGAGGGGACTAGCGGGGGCCACGAGCAGTACTTC.

This chain joins TRBV3-1 (or the pseudogene TRBV3-2) and TRBJ1-1; D possibly corresponds to TRBD1 (5 bases). The CDR3 covers 12 residues. V lost 4 bases and J 4 bases, leaving 7 bases between the germline ends. Germline-derived CDR1 and CDR2 are LGHDT and YNNKEL (reference sequence). For the CDR3, the DNA is TGTGCCAGCAGCCTCAGGGCCACTGAAGCTTTCTTT. Its translation is CASSLRATEAFF.

A single count supports this clone. The chain couples TRBV6-2 or TRBV6-3 to TRBJ2-5, with 8 bases that match TRBD1. The CDR3 runs 15 residues. V shed 5 bases, J shed 2 bases, and the junction held 7 bases outside the gene matches. Looked up from germline, CDR1 is MNHEY and CDR2 is SVGEGT. The CDR3 loop is CASSPLGQGQETQYF. As DNA, the CDR3 is TGTGCCAGCAGTCCCCTCGGACAGGGACAAGAGACCCAGTACTTC.

In its sample, this clone was seen a few times. This chain joins TRBV28 and TRBJ1-2, with D uncertain. The germline V gene encodes CDR1 MDHEN and CDR2 SYDVKM. The V end was cut by 5 bases, the J end by 8 bases, with 9 bases between. The CDR3 consists of 11 residues. CDR3 residues: CASSDKGGYTF. In DNA, the CDR3 is TGTGCCAGCAGTGATAAGGGAGGCTACACCTTC.

The V gene is TRBV6-2 or TRBV6-3, the J gene TRBJ1-2; 9 bases fit TRBD1. Looked up from germline, CDR1 is MNHEY and CDR2 is SVGEGT. The CDR3 is made up of 16 amino acids. The V segment lost 0 bases and the J segment 3 bases; nucleotides outside the gene matches: 5. The CDR3 DNA follows: TGTGCCAGCAGTTACTCGGACAGGGGAGGTGACTATGGCTACACCTTC. Translation: CASSYSDRGGDYGYTF.

The rearrangement uses TRBV5-1 and TRBJ2-3; 8 bases align to TRBD1. Trimming cost V 0 bases and J 2 bases; bases outside gene matches: 5. This CDR3 is 16 amino acids long. The V gene's germline CDR1 is SGHRS and CDR2 YFSETQ. The CDR3 nucleotides read TGCGCCAGCAGCTTGGGGTCGGGACAGGCCACAGATACGCAGTATTTT. Translated, it gives CASSLGSGQATDTQYF.

The rearrangement uses TRBV6-5 and TRBJ1-2; D possibly corresponds to TRBD1 (5 bases). From germline, CDR1 is MNHEY and CDR2 SVGAGI. The V gene lost 4 bases and the J gene lost 7 bases, with 16 bases spanning the gap. CDR3 length: 14 amino acids. The CDR3 DNA sequence: TGTGCCAGCAGTTTAACTTATGCAGGGTCTGGCTACACCTTC. Translation gives CASSLTYAGSGYTF.

This chain connects TRBV7-2 to TRBJ2-1; D remains unclear. V dropped 2 bases and J dropped 7 bases, with 12 bases sitting between them. Germline CDR1 is SGHTA and CDR2 is FQGNSA. The CDR3 has 14 amino acids. Here the CDR3 reads CASSLSGIRNEQFF. Written as DNA, the CDR3 is TGTGCCAGCAGCTTATCTGGGATCCGGAATGAGCAGTTCTTC.

The V call is TRBV7-3, the J call TRBJ2-1; D tentatively fits TRBD1 or TRBD2 (5 bases each). This CDR3 has 14 residues. Germline V gene data show CDR1 as SGHTA and CDR2 as FQGTGA. Between the trimmed V and J ends, which lost 4 bases and 4 bases, there was a span of 11 bases. The CDR3 sequence: CASSSRAGYNEQFF. In DNA form, the CDR3 reads TGTGCCAGCAGCTCGCGGGCAGGGTACAATGAGCAGTTCTTC.

V and J are TRBV9 and TRBJ2-3; D is perhaps TRBD1 (6 bases). Germline V gene lookup returns CDR1 SGDLS and CDR2 YYNGEE. The length of the CDR3 is 16 residues. With 0 bases removed from V and 2 bases from J, the gap between germline ends came to 13 bases. The CDR3, as DNA: TGTGCCAGCAGCGTAGCTGGCAGGGGAACCACAGATACGCAGTATTTT. It encodes CASSVAGRGTTDTQYF. Full variable domain (missing parts from reference TRBV9 and TRBJ2-3): DSGVTQTPKHLITATGQRVTLRCSPRSGDLSVYWYQQSLDQGLQFLIQYYNGEERAKGNILERFSAQQFPDLHSELNLSSLELGDSALYFCASSVAGRGTTDTQYFGPGTRLTVL.

In its sample, this clone was seen once. The chain recombines TRBV7-9 with TRBJ2-3, with a tentative D call TRBD2 (5 bases). CDR1 and CDR2 from the germline V gene are SEHNR and FQNEAQ (reference sequence). Trimming removed 5 bases from V and 3 bases from J, with 9 bases in between. This CDR3 comprises 13 residues. CDR3 region: CASSPDWTDTQYF. The CDR3 region has the DNA TGTGCCAGCAGCCCGGACTGGACAGATACGCAGTATTTT.

This sequence joins TRBV5-1 and TRBJ1-1; D is ambiguous. CDR1 SGHRS and CDR2 YFSETQ come from the germline V gene. Trimming took 0 bases from V and 0 from J, leaving 6 bases between them. The CDR3 is 14 amino acids. The CDR3 loop reads CASSLGGMNTEAFF. CDR3 nucleotides: TGCGCCAGCAGCTTGGGGGGAATGAACACTGAAGCTTTCTTT.

This chain joins TRBV24-1 and TRBJ1-2; D unclear. Trimming took off 0 bases at V and 7 bases at J, with 11 bases between the two ends. This CDR3 has 14 residues. Germline CDR1 is KGHDR and CDR2 is SFDVKD. The CDR3 DNA is TGTGCCACCAGTGATTTGGACACAGCGGGTGGCTACACCTTC. Protein: CATSDLDTAGGYTF.

CDR3 sequence: CASKSGTGGQPQHF. As DNA, the CDR3 is TGTGCCAGCAAATCGGGGACAGGGGGACAGCCCCAGCATTTT. The chain carries TRBV28 and TRBJ1-5; 11 bases match TRBD1. Trimming took 7 bases from V and 7 from J; bases not matched to a gene: 6. This CDR3 is built from 14 residues. Germline CDR1 is MDHEN and CDR2 is SYDVKM. The entire variable domain, with the rest obtained from reference TRBV28 and TRBJ1-5, is as follows: DVKVTQSSRYLVKRTGEKVFLECVQDMDHENMFWYRQDPGLGLRLIYFSYDVKMKEKGDIPEGYSVSREKKERFSLILESASTNQTSMYLCASKSGTGGQPQHFGDGTRLSIL.

The V gene is TRBV11-3, the J gene TRBJ2-2; TRBD1 matches at 7 bases. This CDR3 is 14 amino acids long. With V trimmed by 5 bases and J by 3 bases, 3 bases remained unmatched. Per the germline V gene, CDR1 is SGHNT and CDR2 is YENEEA. CDR3 DNA sequence: TGTGCCAGCAGCCCCGGACAGGACACCGGGGAGCTGTTTTTT. It is translated as CASSPGQDTGELFF.

The CDR3 protein is CASSQDPQADTQYF. The CDR3, as DNA: TGTGCCAGCAGCCAAGATCCGCAGGCAGATACGCAGTATTTT. J is TRBJ2-3 and V is TRBV3-1 (or the pseudogene TRBV3-2); no clear D. The CDR3 sequence is 14 residues long. Germline CDR1 LGHDT, CDR2 YNNKEL (reference sequence). Trimming removed 0 bases from V and 4 bases from J, with 8 bases in between.

This sequence joins TRBV9 and TRBJ1-6, with a tentative D call TRBD1 (5 bases). Trimming pared 0 bases from V and 10 bases from J, leaving 14 bases between. This CDR3 region has 15 residues. CDR1 is SGDLS, CDR2 YYNGEE, per germline. The CDR3 region is CASSVVIGDGSPLHF. CDR3 sequence (DNA): TGTGCCAGCAGCGTAGTGATAGGGGATGGGTCACCCCTCCACTTT.

The chain couples TRBV5-5 to TRBJ2-6, with TRBD1 matching 8 bases. CDR3 length: 18 amino acids. Per germline, CDR1 SGHKS and CDR2 YYEKEE (reference sequence). V lost 3 bases to trimming and J lost 2 bases; unmatched junction nucleotides: 10. CDR3 DNA: TGTGCCAGCAGCTCCGACAGGGGAAGTGGCACTGGGGCCAACGTCCTGACTTTC. It translates to CASSSDRGSGTGANVLTF.

J is TRBJ1-2 and V is TRBV7-2; TRBD1 aligns across 7 bases. The CDR3 loop spans 13 amino acids. CDR1 SGHTA and CDR2 FQGNSA come from the germline V gene. Losses at the gene ends were 5 bases for V and 4 bases for J; bases not matched to a gene: 4. For the CDR3, the DNA is TGTGCCAGCAGCGTCCGGGACAGCTATGGCTACACCTTC. Its translation: CASSVRDSYGYTF.